Shown below are 2 T cell receptor beta chains from a single sample sequenced in a study of T cells in Graves' hyperthyroidism and ophthalmopathy. Researchers amplified the TCR beta CDR3 regions from RNA transcripts. The TCR CDR3 first-round RT-PCR relied on the HTBI primer set. TCRdb independently ran MiXCR on the multiplex PCR reads; one entry per CDR3 protein. The sample lists under 400,000 distinct CDR3 sequences, roughly 14% seen once, with 9.5% to 12% in the top ten. What was sequenced was blood. The receptor set was obtained from a woman aged 60-70 years with Graves' hyperthyroidism.

This clonotype came up many times. J is TRBJ2-1 and V is TRBV7-2; D is tentatively TRBD1 or TRBD2 (5 bases each). This CDR3 is built from 14 residues. V lost 1 base and J 5 bases, leaving 9 bases between the germline ends. The germline V gene encodes CDR1 SGHTA and CDR2 FQGNSA. The CDR3 protein is CASSLGDHHNEQFF. Written as DNA, the CDR3 is TGTGCCAGCAGCTTAGGGGACCATCACAATGAGCAGTTCTTC.

This clonotype was observed a handful of times. CDR3 loop: CASSPLGQGNTGELFF. The CDR3 DNA is TGCGCCAGCAGCCCCCTCGGTCAGGGGAACACCGGGGAGCTGTTTTTT. The chain employs TRBV5-1 and TRBJ2-2, with TRBD1 as a possible D gene (5 bases). The CDR3 runs to 16 residues. Trimming shortened V by 4 bases and J by 1 base, and 14 bases separated the two germline ends. CDR1 is SGHRS and CDR2 is YFSETQ in the germline V gene. Filled out from reference TRBV5-1 and TRBJ2-2, the complete variable domain reads KAGVTQTPRYLIKTRGQQVTLSCSPISGHRSVSWYQQTPGQGLQFLFEYFSETQRNKGNFPGRFSGRQFSNSRSEMNVSTLELGDSALYLCASSPLGQGNTGELFFGEGSRLTVL.